The 32 T cell receptor beta chains given below trace back to one sample, sequenced in a study of radiotherapy plus CTLA-4 blockade in lung cancer. Assay used: immunoSEQ multiplex PCR; TCRdb lists only in-frame clones, some missing. The table includes about 98,000 clones, 80% to 90% detected once. The sample in question was peripheral blood, obtained from a patient treated with radiotherapy plus ipilimumab. All receptors derive from a human donor with non-small cell lung cancer that progressed on radiotherapy plus ipilimumab.

This chain uses TRBV29-1 with TRBJ1-1; D unclear. The V and J ends lost 4 bases and 1 base respectively, with 13 bases between them. Germline lookup yields CDR1 SQVTM and CDR2 ANQGSEA. CDR3 length: 14 amino acids. The CDR3 region is CSVGAGGTNTEAFF. CDR3 sequence (DNA): TGCAGCGTTGGAGCGGGCGGAACGAACACTGAAGCTTTCTTT.

The rearrangement links TRBV5-4 to TRBJ2-6; D assignment may be TRBD1 or TRBD2 (6 bases each). Germline CDR1 and CDR2: SGHNT and YYREEE (reference sequence). The CDR3 extends over 18 amino acids. V was pared by 6 bases and J by 0 bases, with 19 bases between. DNA of the CDR3: TGTGCCAGCACCCCCAGGGGCGGGGCCTTCTCTGGGGCCAACGTCCTGACTTTC. This codes for CASTPRGGAFSGANVLTF.

The rearrangement joins TRBV5-1 to TRBJ2-7; no firm D call. Germline assignment: CDR1 SGHRS and CDR2 YFSETQ. Trimming shortened V by 1 base and J by 0 bases, and 8 bases separated the two germline ends. The CDR3 extends over 14 amino acids. CDR3 region: CASSLTANSYEQYF. The CDR3 DNA is TGCGCCAGCAGCTTGACAGCTAACTCCTACGAGCAGTACTTC. Full variable domain (outside the CDR3, taken from reference TRBV5-1 and TRBJ2-7): KAGVTQTPRYLIKTRGQQVTLSCSPISGHRSVSWYQQTPGQGLQFLFEYFSETQRNKGNFPGRFSGRQFSNSRSEMNVSTLELGDSALYLCASSLTANSYEQYFGPGTRLTVT.

The chain is built from TRBV27 and TRBJ2-3, with D tentatively TRBD2 (6 bases). Germline V gene data show CDR1 as MNHEY and CDR2 as SMNVEV (reference sequence). Trimming removed 6 bases from V and 6 bases from J, with 19 bases in between. This CDR3 is 15 amino acids long. Here the CDR3 reads CASRPGGWAVDTQYF. CDR3 nucleotide sequence: TGTGCCAGCAGACCAGGAGGGTGGGCCGTCGATACGCAGTATTTT.

The J gene is TRBJ2-4, the V gene TRBV7-2; 13 positions match TRBD2. Germline lookup yields CDR1 SGHTA and CDR2 FQGNSA. CDR3 length equals 15 residues. Germline trimming cut 1 base from V and 10 bases from J; bases unmatched to any gene: 4. The CDR3: CASSLGGLAGAIQYF. CDR3 nucleotides: TGTGCCAGCAGCTTAGGAGGACTAGCGGGGGCTATTCAGTACTTC.

This clone was recorded a few times. This sequence joins TRBV19 and TRBJ1-5; D not certain. The CDR3 extends over 15 amino acids. Per germline, CDR1 LNHDA and CDR2 SQIVND (reference sequence). The V and J ends lost 1 base and 3 bases respectively, with 10 bases between them. The CDR3 DNA follows: TGTGCCAGTAGTATAGGGGGAGGGAACAATCAGCCCCAGCATTTT. Translating it yields CASSIGGGNNQPQHF.

The V call is TRBV11-2, the J call TRBJ2-1; unclear D gene. Trimming removed 1 base from V and 5 bases from J, with 18 bases in between. The CDR3 has 17 amino acids. Germline CDR1 is SGHAT and CDR2 is FQNNGV. As DNA, the CDR3 is TGTGCCAGCAGCTTAGGCCCGACTCGGGCTATCAACAATGAGCAGTTCTTC. The encoded protein is CASSLGPTRAINNEQFF.

This clone was detected a few times. The J gene is TRBJ1-3, the V gene TRBV18, with D perhaps TRBD1 (6 bases). Between the trimmed V and J ends, which lost 3 bases and 4 bases, there was a span of 7 bases. From germline, CDR1 is KGHSH and CDR2 LQKENI. The CDR3 has 13 residues. CDR3 amino acids: CASSPDRGNTIYF. The DNA of the CDR3 is TGTGCCAGCTCACCTGACAGGGGAAACACCATATATTTT.

This chain connects TRBV5-1 to TRBJ1-5; D is perhaps TRBD1 (5 bases). Germline V CDR1 and CDR2: SGHRS, YFSETQ. The V gene lost 4 bases and the J gene lost 4 bases, with 15 bases spanning the gap. This CDR3 spans 15 amino acids. CDR3 nucleotides: TGCGCCAGCAGCCCCGGAACCCAGGGAAATCAGCCCCAGCATTTT. This gives the protein CASSPGTQGNQPQHF.

The V call is TRBV2, the J call TRBJ2-7; D is unresolved. Germline values: CDR1 SNHLY, CDR2 FYNNEI. This CDR3 contains 12 residues. V dropped 3 bases and J dropped 7 bases, with 10 bases sitting between them. CDR3 coding DNA: TGTGCCAGCAGTGATAGGGATCGTGAGCAGTACTTC. It yields the protein CASSDRDREQYF.

CDR3 in DNA: TGTGCCAGCAGTACTGCCTACGAGCAGTACTTC. Its protein is CASSTAYEQYF. The chain recombines TRBV6-6 with TRBJ2-7, with no clear D. The CDR3 contains 11 residues. Trimming took 5 bases from V and 2 from J, leaving 4 bases between them. Per the germline V gene, CDR1 is MNHNY and CDR2 is SVGAGI (reference sequence).

This chain links TRBV5-6 with TRBJ2-3; weak D call: TRBD2 (6 bases). CDR3 size: 15 residues. V was shortened by 6 bases and J by 1 base, with 15 bases between the two germline ends. Germline V lookup: CDR1 SGHDT, CDR2 YYEEEE. The DNA for the CDR3 is TGTGCCAGCACCAGACTAGGGTATGGCACAGATACGCAGTATTTT. It codes for CASTRLGYGTDTQYF.

The CDR3 here is CASSIGLAGGNEQFF. CDR3 in DNA: TGTGCCAGCTCAATCGGACTAGCGGGAGGGAATGAGCAGTTCTTC. V is TRBV18 and J is TRBJ2-1; 15 nucleotides match TRBD2. The V and J ends lost 5 bases and 7 bases, in that order; junction bases with no gene match: 3. CDR1 and CDR2 (germline): KGHSH, LQKENI. CDR3 length: 15 residues.

The chain couples TRBV6-5 to TRBJ2-7; no reliable D call. The CDR3 extends over 14 amino acids. The V gene's germline CDR1 is MNHEY and CDR2 SVGAGI. The V and J ends lost 6 bases and 4 bases respectively, with 16 bases between them. For the CDR3, the DNA is TGTGCCAGCAGGGTAACAGAGTTATCTTACGAGCAGTACTTC. Amino acid sequence: CASRVTELSYEQYF.

The chain combines TRBV15 with TRBJ2-2; 9 bases line up with TRBD2. CDR1 is LNHNV and CDR2 is YYDKDF in the germline V gene (reference sequence). Trimming removed 4 bases from V and 6 bases from J; junction bases left unmatched: 12. CDR3 length: 17 residues. CDR3 nucleotide sequence: TGTGCCACCAGCATAGAACTTAGCGGGAGTTTCCCCGGGGAGCTGTTTTTT. Its translation is CATSIELSGSFPGELFF.

This clone has more than one count but fewer than ten. V is TRBV5-1 and J is TRBJ2-3; TRBD2 is a possible D gene (7 bases). This CDR3 spans 16 amino acids. Germline lookup yields CDR1 SGHRS and CDR2 YFSETQ. V gave up 0 bases and J gave up 4 bases, with 15 bases separating them. The CDR3 bases are TGCGCCAGCAGCTTGGGGGGGGCGGGAGTCCCAGATACGCAGTATTTT. Its protein is CASSLGGAGVPDTQYF.

The sample holds one count of this clone. The chain carries TRBV27 and TRBJ2-7, with D possibly TRBD2 on 5 matching bases. V was cut by 6 bases and J by 0 bases, with 18 bases left in between. This CDR3 has 16 amino acids. Germline lookup yields CDR1 MNHEY and CDR2 SMNVEV (reference sequence). CDR3 in DNA: TGTGCCAGCAGCTACCTACCCCCGGGAAGCTCCTACGAGCAGTACTTC. It translates to CASSYLPPGSSYEQYF.

This clone has just one count. The chain recombines TRBV28 with TRBJ1-5; no clear D gene. There are 12 residues in the CDR3. The germline gives CDR1 MDHEN, CDR2 SYDVKM. The ends were cut back, 10 bases at V and 6 bases at J, with 13 bases in the middle. The CDR3: CATTPRIQPQHF. The CDR3 DNA is TGTGCCACCACACCGAGGATTCAGCCCCAGCATTTT. Complete variable domain (other parts from reference TRBV28 and TRBJ1-5): DVKVTQSSRYLVKRTGEKVFLECVQDMDHENMFWYRQDPGLGLRLIYFSYDVKMKEKGDIPEGYSVSREKKERFSLILESASTNQTSMYLCATTPRIQPQHFGDGTRLSIL.

The V call is TRBV5-1, the J call TRBJ2-6; TRBD1 agrees at 9 bases. Germline assignment: CDR1 SGHRS and CDR2 YFSETQ. V lost 0 bases to trimming and J lost 2 bases; unmatched junction nucleotides: 6. This CDR3 region has 18 residues. CDR3 sequence reads: CASSLDGTGNAGANVLTF. CDR3 nucleotides: TGCGCCAGCAGCTTGGATGGGACAGGGAATGCTGGGGCCAACGTCCTGACTTTC.

This clone was seen only once. The chain carries TRBV6-5 and TRBJ2-7; D may be TRBD1 or TRBD2 (5 bases each). The V end lost 7 bases, the J end lost 9 bases, and 16 bases lay between the germline ends. The CDR3 is made up of 12 amino acids. The germline V gene encodes CDR1 MNHEY and CDR2 SVGAGI. The CDR3 DNA sequence: TGTGCCAGCAAAAACCCCAGGGAGCGGCAGTACTTC. Its translation is CASKNPRERQYF.

The J gene is TRBJ2-5, the V gene TRBV5-1; D may be TRBD1 or TRBD2 (5 bases each). V was trimmed by 2 bases and J by 5 bases, leaving 10 bases between them. The CDR3 spans 13 residues. Germline CDR1 SGHRS, CDR2 YFSETQ. CDR3 protein: CASSFGGSETQYF. The DNA for the CDR3 is TGCGCCAGCAGCTTTGGGGGTAGCGAGACCCAGTACTTC.

The sample holds a few counts of this clone. The gene calls are TRBV4-2 and TRBJ2-7; the D is unclear. Germline V gene lookup returns CDR1 LGHNA and CDR2 YNFKEQ. Trimming cost V 1 base and J 4 bases, with 11 bases left between them. This CDR3 region has 14 residues. The CDR3 is CASSQAQEAYEQYF. The CDR3 DNA follows: TGTGCCAGCAGCCAAGCCCAAGAGGCTTACGAGCAGTACTTC.

This sequence joins TRBV12-5 and TRBJ1-1; TRBD1 aligns across 7 bases. Germline CDR1 is LGHNT and CDR2 is FRNRAP. The V gene end was trimmed by 10 bases and the J gene end by 7 bases; junction bases not matched to a gene: 6. This CDR3 comprises 11 residues. Here the CDR3 reads CATGYRGEAFF. The CDR3 DNA sequence: TGTGCTACCGGGTACAGGGGTGAAGCTTTCTTT.

The rearrangement uses TRBV10-3 and TRBJ2-5; the match to TRBD1 covers 10 bases. Germline assignment: CDR1 ENHRY and CDR2 SYGVKD. The CDR3 loop spans 13 amino acids. J lost 3 bases, V lost 6 bases, and 1 base had no gene match. The CDR3 is CAIRDRGKETQYF. CDR3 DNA sequence: TGTGCCATCAGGGACAGGGGGAAAGAGACCCAGTACTTC.

The chain uses TRBV11-2 and TRBJ2-3; D ambiguous. The germline V gene encodes CDR1 SGHAT and CDR2 FQNNGV. Trimming took 1 base from V and 0 from J, leaving 14 bases between them. The CDR3 loop spans 17 amino acids. The DNA for the CDR3 is TGTGCCAGCAGCTTAGGACCCGATCCCCCCAGCACAGATACGCAGTATTTT. This sequence encodes CASSLGPDPPSTDTQYF.

The CDR3 protein is CASRPTGEKLFF. For the CDR3, the DNA is TGTGCCAGCAGACCTACAGGGGAAAAACTGTTTTTT. The V and J genes are TRBV11-2 and TRBJ1-4, with D perhaps matching TRBD1 (6 bases). The germline gives CDR1 SGHAT, CDR2 FQNNGV. With 6 bases removed from V and 8 bases from J, the gap between germline ends came to 10 bases. The length of the CDR3 is 12 residues.

This chain joins TRBV6-1 and TRBJ1-2; 10 nucleotides line up with TRBD1. The CDR3 is 13 residues long. The V segment lost 6 bases and the J segment 3 bases; nucleotides outside the gene matches: 1. From germline, CDR1 is MNHNS and CDR2 SASEGT. This chain's CDR3 is CASSDRGHYGYTF. As DNA, the CDR3 is TGTGCCAGCAGCGACAGGGGGCACTATGGCTACACCTTC.

V usage is TRBV18 and J usage is TRBJ1-5, with 7 bases that match TRBD1. CDR1 and CDR2 (germline): KGHSH, LQKENI. The CDR3 totals 13 residues. With V trimmed by 4 bases and J by 6 bases, 3 bases remained unmatched. The CDR3 DNA reads as TGTGCCAGCTCACGCAACAGGGGTCAGCCCCAGCATTTT. Translating it yields CASSRNRGQPQHF.

The chain joins TRBV9 to TRBJ2-3; D gene unclear. CDR1 is SGDLS and CDR2 is YYNGEE in the germline V gene. The CDR3 consists of 13 residues. V dropped 0 bases and J dropped 6 bases, with 8 bases sitting between them. In nucleotides, the CDR3 is TGTGCCAGCAGCGTAGCTACCTCTGATACGCAGTATTTT. As protein: CASSVATSDTQYF.

The chain joins TRBV9 to TRBJ2-1; 9 bases are a match to TRBD2. V was pared by 6 bases and J by 7 bases, with 11 bases of the junction left unmatched. Germline values: CDR1 SGDLS, CDR2 YYNGEE. This CDR3 comprises 15 residues. The CDR3 sequence is CASTGGTSLKNEQFF. CDR3 DNA sequence: TGTGCCAGCACGGGGGGGACTAGCCTCAAGAATGAGCAGTTCTTC. Full variable domain (remainder filled in from reference TRBV9 and TRBJ2-1): DSGVTQTPKHLITATGQRVTLRCSPRSGDLSVYWYQQSLDQGLQFLIQYYNGEERAKGNILERFSAQQFPDLHSELNLSSLELGDSALYFCASTGGTSLKNEQFFGPGTRLTVL.

The chain carries TRBV29-1 and TRBJ2-7; possibly TRBD2 for D (6 bases). Germline V gene data show CDR1 as SQVTM and CDR2 as ANQGSEA. V shed 6 bases and J shed 6 bases, with 18 bases lying between them. The CDR3 covers 13 residues. The CDR3 DNA reads as TGCAGCGTCGGTTATGTGGAGGGCTTCGAGCAGTACTTC. This encodes CSVGYVEGFEQYF.

The chain recombines TRBV19 with TRBJ2-1; 8 bases agree with TRBD2. The CDR3 loop spans 14 amino acids. Germline V gives CDR1 LNHDA, CDR2 SQIVND (reference sequence). Trimming removed 3 bases from V and 9 bases from J; junction bases left unmatched: 7. CDR3 amino acids: CASSMGTSSIEQFF. The DNA of the CDR3 is TGTGCCAGTAGTATGGGGACTAGTTCTATTGAGCAGTTCTTC.